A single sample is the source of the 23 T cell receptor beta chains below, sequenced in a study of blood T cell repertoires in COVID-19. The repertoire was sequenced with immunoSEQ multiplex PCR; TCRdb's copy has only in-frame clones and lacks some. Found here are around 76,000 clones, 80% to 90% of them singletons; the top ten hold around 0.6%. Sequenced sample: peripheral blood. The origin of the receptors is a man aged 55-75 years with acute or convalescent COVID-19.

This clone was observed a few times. The CDR3 DNA reads as TGTGCCAGCAGCCCGGGTGCGCCGGGACAGGGCTTGTGGGGTGGCTACACCTTC. Translated: CASSPGAPGQGLWGGYTF. The V call is TRBV7-9, the J call TRBJ1-2, with TRBD1 matching over 9 bases. The CDR3 runs to 18 residues. Germline V CDR1 and CDR2: SEHNR, FQNEAQ (reference sequence). Trimming at V came to 5 bases and at J to 7 bases, leaving 20 bases not matched to a gene.

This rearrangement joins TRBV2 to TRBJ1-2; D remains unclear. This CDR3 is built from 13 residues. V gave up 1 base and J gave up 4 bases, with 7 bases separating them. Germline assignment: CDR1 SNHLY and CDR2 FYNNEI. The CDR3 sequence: CASSEGEGYGYTF. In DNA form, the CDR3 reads TGTGCCAGCAGTGAAGGCGAGGGCTATGGCTACACCTTC.

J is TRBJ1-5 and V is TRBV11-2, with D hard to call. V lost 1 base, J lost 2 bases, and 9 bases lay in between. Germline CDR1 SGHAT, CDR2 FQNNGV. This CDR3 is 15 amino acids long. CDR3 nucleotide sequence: TGTGCCAGCAGCTTAGGAGGGAATGGCAATCAGCCCCAGCATTTT. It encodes CASSLGGNGNQPQHF.

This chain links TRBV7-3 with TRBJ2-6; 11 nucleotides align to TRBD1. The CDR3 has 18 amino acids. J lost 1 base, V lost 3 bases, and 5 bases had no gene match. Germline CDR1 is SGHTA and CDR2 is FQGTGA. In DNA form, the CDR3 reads TGTGCCAGCAGCTTTAGGGACAGGGGGTGGTCTGGGGCCAACGTCCTGACTTTC. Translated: CASSFRDRGWSGANVLTF.

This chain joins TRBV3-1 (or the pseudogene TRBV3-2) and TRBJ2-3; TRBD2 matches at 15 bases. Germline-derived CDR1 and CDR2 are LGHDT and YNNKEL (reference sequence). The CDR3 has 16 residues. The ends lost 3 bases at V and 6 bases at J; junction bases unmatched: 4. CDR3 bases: TGTGCCAGCAGCCATTGGACTAGCGGGAGGGCCGATACGCAGTATTTT. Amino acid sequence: CASSHWTSGRADTQYF.

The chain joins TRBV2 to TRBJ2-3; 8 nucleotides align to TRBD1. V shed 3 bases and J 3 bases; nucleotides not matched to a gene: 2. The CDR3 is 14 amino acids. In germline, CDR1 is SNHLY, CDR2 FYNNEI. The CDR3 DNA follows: TGTGCCAGCAGTGACTGGACAGGGACAGATACGCAGTATTTT. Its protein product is CASSDWTGTDTQYF. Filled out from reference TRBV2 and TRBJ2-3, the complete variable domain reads EPEVTQTPSHQVTQMGQEVILRCVPISNHLYFYWYRQILGQKVEFLVSFYNNEISEKSEIFDDQFSVERPDGSNFTLKIRSTKLEDSAMYFCASSDWTGTDTQYFGPGTRLTVL.

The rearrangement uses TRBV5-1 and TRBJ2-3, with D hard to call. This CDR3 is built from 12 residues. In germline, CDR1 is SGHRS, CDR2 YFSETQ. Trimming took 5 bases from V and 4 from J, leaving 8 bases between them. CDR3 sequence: CASSQVADTQYF. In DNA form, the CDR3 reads TGCGCCAGCAGTCAGGTTGCAGATACGCAGTATTTT. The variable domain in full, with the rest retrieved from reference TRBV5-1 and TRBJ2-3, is KAGVTQTPRYLIKTRGQQVTLSCSPISGHRSVSWYQQTPGQGLQFLFEYFSETQRNKGNFPGRFSGRQFSNSRSEMNVSTLELGDSALYLCASSQVADTQYFGPGTRLTVL.

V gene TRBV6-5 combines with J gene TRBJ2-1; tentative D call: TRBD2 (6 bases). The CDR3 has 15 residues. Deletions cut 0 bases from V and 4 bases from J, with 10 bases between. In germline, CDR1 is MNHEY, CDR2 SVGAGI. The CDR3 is CASSYSISGYNEQFF. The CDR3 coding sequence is TGTGCCAGCAGTTACTCGATCAGCGGGTACAATGAGCAGTTCTTC.

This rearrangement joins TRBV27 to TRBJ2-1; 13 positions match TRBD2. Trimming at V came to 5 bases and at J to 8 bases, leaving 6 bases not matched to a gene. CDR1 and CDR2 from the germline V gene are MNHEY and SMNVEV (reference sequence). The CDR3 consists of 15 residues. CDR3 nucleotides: TGTGCCAGCAGTGCGACTAGCGGGAGGTGGGATGAGCAGTTCTTC. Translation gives CASSATSGRWDEQFF.

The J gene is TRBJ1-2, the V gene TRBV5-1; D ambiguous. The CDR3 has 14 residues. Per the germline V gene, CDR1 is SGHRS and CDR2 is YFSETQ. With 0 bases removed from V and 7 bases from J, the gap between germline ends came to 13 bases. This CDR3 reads CASSLAGLLGGYTF. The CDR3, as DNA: TGCGCCAGCAGCTTGGCGGGGTTGCTGGGTGGCTACACCTTC.

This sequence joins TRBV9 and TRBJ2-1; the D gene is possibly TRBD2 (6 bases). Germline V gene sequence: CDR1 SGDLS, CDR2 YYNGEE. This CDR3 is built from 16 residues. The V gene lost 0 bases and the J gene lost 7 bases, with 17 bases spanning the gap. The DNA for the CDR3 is TGTGCCAGCAGCGTAGGGGGATACGGGGGTTCAAATGAGCAGTTCTTC. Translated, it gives CASSVGGYGGSNEQFF.

The CDR3 nucleotides are TGTGCCAGAAGCTTGGGGGGGCAGCGAAAAGCTGCAACTAATGAAAAACTGTTTTTT. Translation gives CARSLGGQRKAATNEKLFF. The V and J genes are TRBV5-3 and TRBJ1-4, with a weak D call TRBD1 (6 bases). TRBV5-3 is flagged as an ORF with uncertain function. The V gene lost 0 bases and the J gene lost 0 bases, with 18 bases spanning the gap. This CDR3 has 19 amino acids.

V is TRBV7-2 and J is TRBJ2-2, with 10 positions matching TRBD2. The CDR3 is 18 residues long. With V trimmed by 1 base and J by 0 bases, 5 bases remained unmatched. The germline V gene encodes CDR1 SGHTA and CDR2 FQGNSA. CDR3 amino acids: CASSLEASGSSNTGELFF. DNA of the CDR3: TGTGCCAGCAGCTTAGAGGCTAGCGGGAGTTCGAACACCGGGGAGCTGTTTTTT.

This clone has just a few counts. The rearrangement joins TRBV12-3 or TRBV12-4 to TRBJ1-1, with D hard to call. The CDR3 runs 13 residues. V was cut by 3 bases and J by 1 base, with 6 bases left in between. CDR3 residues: CASSLGGNTEAFF. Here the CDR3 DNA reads TGTGCCAGCAGTTTGGGAGGGAACACTGAAGCTTTCTTT.

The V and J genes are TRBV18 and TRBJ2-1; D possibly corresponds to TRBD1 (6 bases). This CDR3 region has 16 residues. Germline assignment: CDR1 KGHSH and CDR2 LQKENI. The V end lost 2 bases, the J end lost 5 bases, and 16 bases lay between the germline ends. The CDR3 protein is CASSPAGYRENNEQFF. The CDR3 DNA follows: TGTGCCAGCTCACCAGCCGGATACAGGGAGAACAATGAGCAGTTCTTC.

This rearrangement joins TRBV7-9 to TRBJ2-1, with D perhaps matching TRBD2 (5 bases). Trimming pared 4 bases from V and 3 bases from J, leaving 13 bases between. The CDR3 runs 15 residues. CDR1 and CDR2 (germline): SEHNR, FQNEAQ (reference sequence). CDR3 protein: CASSSDFGVYNEQFF. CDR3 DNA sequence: TGTGCCAGCAGCTCCGACTTCGGGGTCTACAATGAGCAGTTCTTC.

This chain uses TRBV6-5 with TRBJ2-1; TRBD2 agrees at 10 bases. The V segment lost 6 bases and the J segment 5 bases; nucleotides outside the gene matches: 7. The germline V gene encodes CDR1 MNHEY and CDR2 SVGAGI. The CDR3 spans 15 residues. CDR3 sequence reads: CASRLLAGLDNEQFF. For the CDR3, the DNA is TGTGCCAGCAGGTTACTAGCGGGGCTAGACAATGAGCAGTTCTTC.

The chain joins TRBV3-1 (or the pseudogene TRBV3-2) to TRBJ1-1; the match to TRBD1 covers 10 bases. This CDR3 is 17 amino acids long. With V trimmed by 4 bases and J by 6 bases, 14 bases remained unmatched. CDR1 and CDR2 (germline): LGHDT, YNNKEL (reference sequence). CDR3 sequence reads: CASSPGTGAFVLSEAFF. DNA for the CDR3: TGTGCCAGCAGCCCCGGGACAGGGGCATTTGTGCTCTCTGAAGCTTTCTTT.

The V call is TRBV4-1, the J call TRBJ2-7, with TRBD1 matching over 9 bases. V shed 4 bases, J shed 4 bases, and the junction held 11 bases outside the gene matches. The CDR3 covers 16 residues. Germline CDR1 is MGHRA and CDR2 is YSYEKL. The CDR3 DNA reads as TGCGCCAGCAGCCTCCTCCGGGACAGGGCGCCTTACGAGCAGTACTTC. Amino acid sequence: CASSLLRDRAPYEQYF.

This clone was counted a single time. This CDR3 is CASSVHLTEGTQYF. The CDR3 DNA follows: TGTGCCAGCAGCGTCCATCTGACCGAGGGTACGCAGTATTTT. The chain recombines TRBV9 with TRBJ2-3; tentative D call: TRBD2 (5 bases). CDR3 length equals 14 residues. The ends were cut back, 2 bases at V and 8 bases at J, with 15 bases in the middle. CDR1 SGDLS and CDR2 YYNGEE come from the germline V gene.

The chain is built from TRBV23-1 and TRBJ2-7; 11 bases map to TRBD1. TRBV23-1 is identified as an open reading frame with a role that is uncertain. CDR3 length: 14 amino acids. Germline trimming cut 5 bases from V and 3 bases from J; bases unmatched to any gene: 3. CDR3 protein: CASSWTGGFYEQYF. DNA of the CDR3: TGCGCCAGCAGTTGGACAGGGGGCTTCTACGAGCAGTACTTC.

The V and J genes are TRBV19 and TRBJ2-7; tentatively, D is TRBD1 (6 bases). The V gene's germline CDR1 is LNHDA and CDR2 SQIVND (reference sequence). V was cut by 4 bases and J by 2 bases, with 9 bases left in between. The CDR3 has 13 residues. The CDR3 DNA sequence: TGTGCCAGTAGTACCGACAGGACCTACGAGCAGTACTTC. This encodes CASSTDRTYEQYF.

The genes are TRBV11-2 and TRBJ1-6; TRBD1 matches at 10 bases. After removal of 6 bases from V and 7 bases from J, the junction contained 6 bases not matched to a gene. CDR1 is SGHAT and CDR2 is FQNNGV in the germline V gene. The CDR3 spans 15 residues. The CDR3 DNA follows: TGTGCCAGCAGGCCCCCGGGACAGGGGAATTCACCCCTCCACTTT. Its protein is CASRPPGQGNSPLHF.